This entry lists 20 T cell receptor beta chains sequenced from one sample in a study of blood T cell repertoires in COVID-19 (dated by TCRdb to the early 2020s). Libraries were prepared through the immunoSEQ multiplex PCR assay. The clones in this table, taken by TCRdb from immuneACCESS, are in-frame only. Not every clone is retained; where verified, under half of the shortfall comes from an unresolved V gene, and the cause of the rest is unknown. This sample holds tens of thousands of clones; roughly nine tenths were observed only once. 3.4% of the sample goes to the ten largest clones. The sequencing sample was made of peripheral blood. Receptors originate from a woman in her fifties or sixties with COVID-19, enrolled during active disease.

J is TRBJ2-5 and V is TRBV15; TRBD2 aligns across 8 bases. Germline CDR1 LNHNV, CDR2 YYDKDF (reference sequence). There are 13 residues in the CDR3. The ends lost 9 bases at V and 1 base at J; junction bases unmatched: 4. The DNA for the CDR3 is TGTGCCACTCATAGCGGGGTCCAAGAGACCCAGTACTTC. This sequence encodes CATHSGVQETQYF.

The chain uses TRBV5-1 and TRBJ1-2; the match to TRBD1 covers 9 bases. The V gene end was trimmed by 0 bases and the J gene end by 4 bases; junction bases not matched to a gene: 4. The CDR3 is 15 amino acids. Germline CDR1 reads SGHRS; CDR2 reads YFSETQ. CDR3 residues: CASSLGTGEGYGYTF. DNA for the CDR3: TGCGCCAGCAGCTTGGGGACAGGGGAAGGCTATGGCTACACCTTC.

This rearrangement joins TRBV2 to TRBJ2-5, with 11 bases that match TRBD2. Germline values: CDR1 SNHLY, CDR2 FYNNEI. This CDR3 has 13 amino acids. V lost 6 bases, J lost 3 bases, and 0 bases stayed unmatched. CDR3 DNA: TGTGCCAGCAGGACTAGCGGGAAAGAGACCCAGTACTTC. Amino acids: CASRTSGKETQYF.

The chain links TRBV4-2 to TRBJ1-3, with TRBD1 matching over 9 bases. This CDR3 contains 16 residues. V shed 4 bases, J shed 1 base, and the junction held 5 bases outside the gene matches. CDR1 and CDR2 (germline): LGHNA, YNFKEQ. This chain's CDR3 is CASSPGTGRSGNTIYF. The CDR3 DNA reads as TGTGCCAGCAGCCCGGGGACAGGGCGATCTGGAAACACCATATATTTT.

The chain is built from TRBV6-5 and TRBJ2-2, with a tentative D call TRBD1 (6 bases). Per germline, CDR1 MNHEY and CDR2 SVGAGI. Between the trimmed V and J ends, which lost 8 bases and 8 bases, there was a span of 18 bases. The CDR3 is 14 residues long. CDR3 sequence reads: CASLTEGEGGELFF. Here the CDR3 DNA reads TGTGCCAGCTTGACTGAGGGGGAAGGGGGGGAGCTGTTTTTT.

In the case of this clone: Other DNA variants within this sample encode the same CDR3. The chain recombines TRBV6-5 with TRBJ2-2; TRBD1 matches 8 bases. The CDR3 sequence is 15 residues long. The V and J ends lost 4 bases and 2 bases, in that order; junction bases with no gene match: 3. Germline V gene data show CDR1 as MNHEY and CDR2 as SVGAGI. The CDR3: CASSLTGANTGELFF. CDR3 bases: TGTGCCAGCAGTTTGACAGGGGCCAACACCGGGGAGCTGTTTTTT.

The chain joins TRBV5-6 to TRBJ1-5; no firm D call. V gave up 1 base and J gave up 6 bases, with 8 bases separating them. The CDR3 covers 13 residues. CDR1 SGHDT and CDR2 YYEEEE come from the germline V gene. CDR3 sequence reads: CASSLTAFQPQHF. The CDR3 nucleotides are TGTGCCAGCAGCTTGACTGCTTTTCAGCCCCAGCATTTT.

The chain recombines TRBV6-5 with TRBJ1-5; weak D call: TRBD1 (5 bases). This CDR3 has 14 amino acids. V lost 3 bases and J lost 3, with 9 bases in between. Germline V gene sequence: CDR1 MNHEY, CDR2 SVGAGI. The CDR3 DNA is TGTGCCAGCAGTTATCAGGGCACCAATCAGCCCCAGCATTTT. Amino acids: CASSYQGTNQPQHF.

The V and J genes are TRBV10-3 and TRBJ1-6; the D gene is possibly TRBD1 (5 bases). From germline, CDR1 is ENHRY and CDR2 SYGVKD. Trimming took off 4 bases at V and 5 bases at J, with 18 bases between the two ends. There are 17 residues in the CDR3. This chain's CDR3 is CAISGTLGGDHNSPLHF. In DNA form, the CDR3 reads TGTGCCATCAGTGGGACCTTAGGAGGGGACCATAATTCACCCCTCCACTTT.

The rearrangement joins TRBV11-2 to TRBJ2-3; D not certain. Germline V lookup: CDR1 SGHAT, CDR2 FQNNGV. V dropped 1 base and J dropped 8 bases, with 4 bases sitting between them. The CDR3 length is 11 residues. CDR3 nucleotides: TGTGCCAGCAGCTTAGCGTTTACGCAGTATTTT. Its translation is CASSLAFTQYF.

The CDR3: CASSLRGQTDPGYTF. CDR3 bases: TGCGCCAGCAGCCTACGGGGACAAACTGATCCAGGCTACACCTTC. This chain uses TRBV5-1 with TRBJ1-2; D is possibly TRBD1 (6 bases). Trimming removed 4 bases at V and 8 bases at J, with 21 bases between. CDR3 length: 15 amino acids. The germline V gene encodes CDR1 SGHRS and CDR2 YFSETQ.

The chain employs TRBV9 and TRBJ1-1; 8 nucleotides align to TRBD1. The CDR3 spans 16 residues. Trimming removed 3 bases from V and 10 bases from J; junction bases left unmatched: 17. CDR1 is SGDLS and CDR2 is YYNGEE in the germline V gene. DNA for the CDR3: TGTGCCAGCAGCGCCTCAACACAGGGGGGGTCCTATGGAGCTTTCTTT. This codes for CASSASTQGGSYGAFF.

The chain links TRBV7-3 to TRBJ2-1, with 10 bases identical to TRBD2. The trim removed 5 bases at V and 9 bases at J, leaving 16 bases unmatched. The germline V gene has CDR1 SGHTA and CDR2 FQGTGA. The CDR3 is 17 residues long. The CDR3 DNA is TGTGCCAGCAGCCAAAGGGGGCCTAGCGGGAGCGTGATTGAGCAGTTCTTC. This sequence encodes CASSQRGPSGSVIEQFF. Combining the CDR3 with reference TRBV7-3 and TRBJ2-1 gives the whole variable domain GAGVSQTPSNKVTEKGKYVELRCDPISGHTALYWYRQSLGQGPEFLIYFQGTGAADDSGLPNDRFFAVRPEGSVSTLKIQRTERGDSAVYLCASSQRGPSGSVIEQFFGPGTRLTVL.

V gene TRBV28 combines with J gene TRBJ2-2; 10 bases align to TRBD2. This CDR3 is built from 16 residues. The germline CDR1 and CDR2 sequences are MDHEN and SYDVKM. Trimming took 5 bases from V and 0 from J; bases not matched to a gene: 3. CDR3 bases: TGTGCCAGCAGTGTCAGCGGGAGGGCGAACACCGGGGAGCTGTTTTTT. Its protein product is CASSVSGRANTGELFF.

CDR3 bases: TGTGCCAGCAGTGAAGCGCACGGGGACTATCAGCCCCAGCATTTT. Translating it yields CASSEAHGDYQPQHF. This chain links TRBV6-1 with TRBJ1-5, with D possibly TRBD1 on 5 matching bases. The V gene lost 0 bases and the J gene lost 5 bases, with 11 bases spanning the gap. The germline V gene has CDR1 MNHNS and CDR2 SASEGT. The CDR3 loop spans 15 amino acids.

The chain has TRBV11-3 and TRBJ2-3, with 7 bases aligning to TRBD2. J was trimmed by 9 bases and V by 5 bases; bases with no gene match: 11. The CDR3 spans 14 residues. CDR1 and CDR2 from the germline V gene are SGHNT and YENEEA. The CDR3 reads CASSRGPGLPTQYF. The CDR3 DNA is TGTGCCAGCAGCCGAGGGCCGGGACTACCAACGCAGTATTTT. Supplemented by reference TRBV11-3 and TRBJ2-3, the full variable domain reads EAGVVQSPRYKIIEKKQPVAFWCNPISGHNTLYWYLQNLGQGPELLIRYENEEAVDDSQLPKDRFSAERLKGVDSTLKIQPAELGDSAVYLCASSRGPGLPTQYFGPGTRLTVL.

This clone was observed a handful of times. The rearrangement joins TRBV5-6 to TRBJ2-1, with D maybe TRBD2 (6 bases). The CDR3 loop spans 16 amino acids. CDR1 and CDR2 from the germline V gene are SGHDT and YYEEEE. V was pared by 2 bases and J by 6 bases, with 18 bases between. DNA of the CDR3: TGTGCCAGCAGCTTACGTCGGGGGAGTTCATTCAATGAGCAGTTCTTC. This translates into CASSLRRGSSFNEQFF.

This chain links TRBV28 with TRBJ2-7; the D gene is possibly TRBD2 (5 bases). The CDR3 runs to 13 residues. The germline V and J ends were trimmed by 5 bases and 2 bases, with 10 bases remaining between them. CDR1 is MDHEN, CDR2 SYDVKM, per germline. The CDR3 region is CASSAGGTYEQYF. The CDR3, as DNA: TGTGCCAGCAGTGCGGGCGGAACCTACGAGCAGTACTTC. The full variable domain, rest sourced from reference TRBV28 and TRBJ2-7, is DVKVTQSSRYLVKRTGEKVFLECVQDMDHENMFWYRQDPGLGLRLIYFSYDVKMKEKGDIPEGYSVSREKKERFSLILESASTNQTSMYLCASSAGGTYEQYFGPGTRLTVT.

The rearrangement uses TRBV12-3 or TRBV12-4 and TRBJ2-7; TRBD1 matches 9 bases. This CDR3 contains 13 residues. Trimming took 6 bases from V and 5 from J; bases not matched to a gene: 5. CDR3 sequence: CASSRDRAHEQYF. DNA for the CDR3: TGTGCCAGCAGCAGGGACAGGGCCCACGAGCAGTACTTC.

The chain couples TRBV2 to TRBJ2-1; TRBD1 is a possible D gene (6 bases). Germline CDR1 reads SNHLY; CDR2 reads FYNNEI. The CDR3 is 15 residues long. V was cut by 1 base and J by 9 bases, with 16 bases left in between. CDR3 nucleotide sequence: TGTGCCAGCAGTGAAGGGGCAGGGGATCTGAGTGAGCAGTTCTTC. This translates into CASSEGAGDLSEQFF.